The rows below give T cell receptor beta chains drawn from one sample of a study of T cells in Graves' hyperthyroidism and ophthalmopathy. TCRdb analysed the multiplex PCR reads with MiXCR anew, one entry per CDR3 protein. This sample yields 410,000 or so distinct CDR3 sequences, of which roughly 15% are seen a single time; roughly 13% belongs to the top ten. Sequenced sample: blood. These receptors were taken from a man aged 18 to 30 with Graves' ophthalmopathy. Both conserved end residues are part of each CDR3. A D gene is named only where the DNA matches it firmly. Expanded clones are given a class, and other clones once, few, many or no size at all.

>TRBJ1-1|NA|TRBV30|many
CASSEAEAFF
TGTGCCTCGTCGGAGGCTGAAGCTTTCTTT
>TRBJ2-3|NA|TRBV7-9|many
CASSSYRDYSTDTQYF
TGTGCCAGCAGCTCGTACCGTGACTATAGCACAGATACGCAGTATTTT
>TRBJ1-2|NA|TRBV12-3/TRBV12-4|many
CASSPRGLNGYTF
TGTGCCAGCAGCCCCCGGGGACTGAATGGCTACACCTTC
>TRBJ2-2|NA|TRBV11-2|many
CASSLYGENTGELFF
TGTGCCAGCAGCTTATACGGGGAGAACACCGGGGAGCTGTTTTTT
>TRBJ1-1|NA|TRBV5-1|many
CASSFSDTNTEAFF
TGCGCCAGCAGCTTCTCGGACACGAACACTGAAGCTTTCTTT
>TRBJ2-1|TRBD2|TRBV12-3/TRBV12-4|many
CASSPGTSGRDEQFF
TGTGCCAGCAGTCCCGGGACTAGCGGGAGGGATGAGCAGTTCTTC
>TRBJ2-5|NA|TRBV6-1|NA
CASSFRDTQETQYF
TGTGCCAGCAGTTTCAGAGACACCCAAGAGACCCAGTACTTC
>TRBJ2-2|NA|TRBV6-5|NA
CASSYSNFPGTGELFF
TGTGCCAGCAGTTACTCAAATTTTCCAGGCACCGGGGAGCTGTTTTTT
>TRBJ2-7|TRBD1|TRBV13|many
CASGHPGQGGSEQYF
TGTGCCAGCGGCCACCCCGGACAGGGGGGAAGCGAGCAGTACTTC
>TRBJ2-1|NA|TRBV11-2|many
CASSLGQGIHEQFF
TGTGCCAGCAGCTTAGGGCAGGGAATCCATGAGCAGTTCTTC
>TRBJ2-5|NA|TRBV3-1|many
CASRSLKFQETQYF
TGTGCCAGCAGATCCCTGAAGTTCCAAGAGACCCAGTACTTC
>TRBJ1-1|TRBD1|TRBV19|many
CASSPQGGVNTEAFF
TGTGCCAGTAGTCCCCAGGGGGGAGTGAACACTGAAGCTTTCTTT
>TRBJ2-3|NA|TRBV27|many
CASSFRQTNRYTDTQYF
TGTGCCAGCAGTTTTCGGCAAACTAATCGCTACACAGATACGCAGTATTTT
>TRBJ2-3|TRBD2|TRBV3-1|once
CASSPLAGGVDTQYF
TGTGCCAGCAGCCCTCTAGCGGGGGGAGTGGATACGCAGTATTTT
>TRBJ1-5|NA|TRBV9|few
CASSVGSGLVGNQPQHF
TGTGCCAGCAGCGTAGGGTCAGGGTTGGTTGGCAATCAGCCCCAGCATTTT
>TRBJ1-4|NA|TRBV9|few
CASSVDAGLFEKLFF
TGTGCCAGCAGCGTAGATGCTGGGCTATTTGAAAAACTGTTTTTT
>TRBJ1-3|NA|TRBV19|few
CASSMLAGGENTIYF
TGTGCCAGTAGTATGCTGGCAGGAGGCGAAAACACCATATATTTT
>TRBJ2-5|TRBD2|TRBV27|many
CASSIGTSGRLETQYF
TGTGCCAGCAGTATCGGGACTAGCGGGAGGCTGGAGACCCAGTACTTC